This T cell receptor (beta chain) appears in the sequencing data of a study of blood T cell repertoires in COVID-19. V was cut by 4 bases and J by 0 bases, with 11 bases left in between. The CDR3 consists of 15 residues. Germline V gene sequence: CDR1 SGHRS, CDR2 YFSETQ. The repertoire was sequenced with immunoSEQ multiplex PCR; TCRdb's copy has only in-frame clones and lacks some. The sample yields about 310,000 clones, roughly 85% seen once. Participants, about 18 to 90 years old, spanned fewer than 25 US areas. Exposed study participants had met a COVID-19 case within 2 weeks before entry. Sequences were obtained from PBMCs or T cells enriched from blood (not recorded which). The rearrangement links TRBV5-1 to TRBJ1-3; weak D call: TRBD1 (6 bases). This sequence was found in a woman aged 25 to 39 who had been exposed to COVID-19. DNA for the CDR3: TGCGCCAGCAGCGCACAGGGATTCTCTGGAAACACCATATATTTT. Amino acids: CASSAQGFSGNTIYF.